The 3 T cell receptor beta chains below all came from one sample that was sequenced in a study of blood T cell repertoires in COVID-19. Sequencing was performed with immunoSEQ multiplex PCR; in TCRdb, only in-frame clones are kept and a portion is missing. This sample yields approximately 230,000 clones, of which around 88% are seen a single time; 1.3% to 1.5% belongs to the top ten. Sequenced: peripheral blood. The receptors here all came from a man at least 80 years old with acute or convalescent COVID-19.

The J gene is TRBJ2-3, the V gene TRBV19; 7 positions agree with TRBD1. In germline, CDR1 is LNHDA, CDR2 SQIVND (reference sequence). After removal of 5 bases from V and 3 bases from J, the junction contained 8 bases not matched to a gene. This CDR3 is built from 15 residues. In nucleotides, the CDR3 is TGTGCCAGTAGTGAACAGGGGCGAGGGACAGATACGCAGTATTTT. Its translation is CASSEQGRGTDTQYF.

The rearrangement uses TRBV15 and TRBJ1-1; no clear D gene. Germline V gene data show CDR1 as LNHNV and CDR2 as YYDKDF (reference sequence). The CDR3 is made up of 15 amino acids. Trimming shortened V by 1 base and J by 5 bases, and 14 bases separated the two germline ends. The CDR3 region is CATSRGLSLETEAFF. In DNA, the CDR3 is TGTGCCACCAGCAGAGGTCTCTCCCTGGAGACTGAAGCTTTCTTT. Based on the CDR3 plus reference TRBV15 and TRBJ1-1, the full variable domain is DAMVIQNPRYQVTQFGKPVTLSCSQTLNHNVMYWYQQKSSQAPKLLFHYYDKDFNNEADTPDNFQSRRPNTSFCFLDIRSPGLGDTAMYLCATSRGLSLETEAFFGQGTRLTVV.

The V and J genes are TRBV19 and TRBJ1-1; TRBD1 matches 8 bases. CDR3 length equals 16 residues. Losses at the gene ends were 0 bases for V and 0 bases for J; bases not matched to a gene: 3. From germline, CDR1 is LNHDA and CDR2 SQIVND (reference sequence). CDR3: CASSIDGQGLNTEAFF. The CDR3 region has the DNA TGTGCCAGTAGTATAGATGGACAGGGCCTGAACACTGAAGCTTTCTTT.